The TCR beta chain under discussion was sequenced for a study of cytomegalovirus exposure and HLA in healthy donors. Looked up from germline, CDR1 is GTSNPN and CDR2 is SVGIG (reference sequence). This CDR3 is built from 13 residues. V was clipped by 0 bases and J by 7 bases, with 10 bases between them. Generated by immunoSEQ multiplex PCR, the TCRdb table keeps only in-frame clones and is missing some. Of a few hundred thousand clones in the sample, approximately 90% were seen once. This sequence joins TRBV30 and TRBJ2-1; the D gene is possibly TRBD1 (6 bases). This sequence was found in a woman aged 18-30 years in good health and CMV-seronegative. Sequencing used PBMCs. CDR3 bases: TGTGCCTGGAGTGTATCAGGGGCGAATGAGCAGTTCTTC. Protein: CAWSVSGANEQFF. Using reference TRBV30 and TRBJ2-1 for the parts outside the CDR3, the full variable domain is SQTIHQWPATLVQPVGSPLSLECTVEGTSNPNLYWYRQAAGRGLQLLFYSVGIGQISSEVPQNLSASRPQDRQFILSSKKLLLSDSGFYLCAWSVSGANEQFFGPGTRLTVL.